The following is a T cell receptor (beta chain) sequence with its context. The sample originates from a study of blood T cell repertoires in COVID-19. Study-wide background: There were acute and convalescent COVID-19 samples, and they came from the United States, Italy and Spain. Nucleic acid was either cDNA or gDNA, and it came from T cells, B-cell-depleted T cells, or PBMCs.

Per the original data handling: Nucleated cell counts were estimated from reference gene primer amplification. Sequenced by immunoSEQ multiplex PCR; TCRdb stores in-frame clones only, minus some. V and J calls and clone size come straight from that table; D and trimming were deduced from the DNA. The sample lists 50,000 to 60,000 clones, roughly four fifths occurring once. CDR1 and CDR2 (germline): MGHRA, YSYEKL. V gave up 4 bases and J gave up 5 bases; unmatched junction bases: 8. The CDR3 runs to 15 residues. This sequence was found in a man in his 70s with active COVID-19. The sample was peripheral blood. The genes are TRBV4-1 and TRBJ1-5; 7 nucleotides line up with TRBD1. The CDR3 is CASSRVITGDQPQHF. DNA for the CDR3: TGCGCCAGCAGCCGGGTAATAACAGGGGATCAGCCCCAGCATTTT.